This passage covers 22 T cell receptor beta chains from one sample sequenced in a study of OX40 agonist ivuxolimab in advanced cancers. This table comes from immunoSEQ multiplex PCR, and its TCRdb copy is limited to in-frame clones, with some not included. The data show about 68,000 clones, with roughly nine tenths seen just once and around 0.31% held by the top ten. The sequenced sample was CD4+ or CD8+ T cells sorted from blood, obtained in a trial of the OX40 agonist ivuxolimab. These receptors were taken from an adult with an advanced solid tumor such as melanoma, head and neck, liver or kidney cancer.

The gene calls are TRBV19 and TRBJ2-7; a weak D match, TRBD2 (5 bases). Trimming cost V 0 bases and J 0 bases, with 12 bases left between them. This CDR3 spans 16 amino acids. From germline, CDR1 is LNHDA and CDR2 SQIVND (reference sequence). In nucleotides, the CDR3 is TGTGCCAGTAGTATAGAAGCGGCAGCCGGCTCCTACGAGCAGTACTTC. Translation: CASSIEAAAGSYEQYF.

The genes are TRBV11-1 and TRBJ2-3; TRBD2 matches 10 bases. This CDR3 contains 14 residues. V shed 10 bases and J 2 bases; nucleotides not matched to a gene: 6. Germline CDR1 and CDR2: SGHAT and FQDESV (reference sequence). The CDR3 loop reads CATRAGGITDTQYF. For the CDR3, the DNA is TGTGCCACGAGAGCGGGAGGGATCACAGATACGCAGTATTTT.

The chain carries TRBV2 and TRBJ1-1; D gene uncertain. This CDR3 contains 13 residues. The germline V and J ends were trimmed by 5 bases and 4 bases, with 11 bases remaining between them. The germline gives CDR1 SNHLY, CDR2 FYNNEI. CDR3 loop: CASSKDGFTEAFF. For the CDR3, the DNA is TGTGCCAGCAGTAAGGACGGGTTCACTGAAGCTTTCTTT.

This chain links TRBV27 with TRBJ1-4; unclear D gene. The CDR3 totals 13 residues. Germline CDR1 and CDR2: MNHEY and SMNVEV (reference sequence). V was cut by 8 bases and J by 8 bases, with 15 bases left in between. Here the CDR3 DNA reads TGTGCCAGCGGGCGACGGCTCGGGGAAAAACTGTTTTTT. As protein: CASGRRLGEKLFF. Variable domain in full (rest from reference TRBV27 and TRBJ1-4): EAQVTQNPRYLITVTGKKLTVTCSQNMNHEYMSWYRQDPGLGLRQIYYSMNVEVTDKGDVPEGYKVSRKEKRNFPLILESPSPNQTSLYFCASGRRLGEKLFFGSGTQLSVL.

The table lists this clone with a few counts. The chain is built from TRBV6-5 and TRBJ2-7; D possibly uses TRBD1 or TRBD2 (5 bases each). The CDR3 has 14 residues. The V gene lost 8 bases and the J gene lost 5 bases, with 19 bases spanning the gap. The germline gives CDR1 MNHEY, CDR2 SVGAGI. Here the CDR3 DNA reads TGTGCCAGCCGACAGACGGGGTCCACCAACGAGCAGTACTTC. Amino acid sequence: CASRQTGSTNEQYF.

This sequence joins TRBV7-2 and TRBJ2-5, with D maybe TRBD1 (6 bases). The assigned J gene may be wrong: the sequence end matches TRBJ2-7 better. CDR1 and CDR2 from the germline V gene are SGHTA and FQGNSA. This CDR3 comprises 14 residues. In DNA form, the CDR3 reads TGTGCCAGCAGCTTAGTTCCAGGGGCCAACGAGCAGTACTTC. Amino acid sequence: CASSLVPGANEQYF.

The rearrangement links TRBV30 to TRBJ1-1; D is perhaps TRBD1 (6 bases). There are 14 residues in the CDR3. V dropped 1 base and J dropped 6 bases, with 15 bases sitting between them. Germline CDR1 is GTSNPN and CDR2 is SVGIG (reference sequence). In DNA form, the CDR3 reads TGTGCCTGGAGTGAGGGGGGAGGGGTGGCTGAAGCTTTCTTT. Amino acid sequence: CAWSEGGGVAEAFF.

This chain's CDR3 is CASRAPLTGGAGGNYGYTF. The CDR3 coding sequence is TGTGCCAGCAGGGCCCCTTTAACAGGGGGCGCAGGAGGCAACTATGGCTACACCTTC. This chain joins TRBV13 and TRBJ1-2, with 9 bases lining up with TRBD1. The V gene end was trimmed by 6 bases and the J gene end by 2 bases; junction bases not matched to a gene: 19. Germline values: CDR1 PRHDT, CDR2 FYEKMQ (reference sequence). The CDR3 totals 19 residues.

The chain uses TRBV5-1 and TRBJ2-5; TRBD2 matches 10 bases. The CDR3 totals 15 residues. CDR1 is SGHRS and CDR2 is YFSETQ in the germline V gene. V dropped 2 bases and J dropped 8; count of bases not matched to a gene: 9. The CDR3 spells CASSLASTSGDTQYF. As DNA, the CDR3 is TGCGCCAGCAGCTTAGCTAGCACTAGCGGGGACACCCAGTACTTC.

The CDR3 DNA reads as TGTGCCGGTACAGGGCAACCTAACTATGGCTACACCTTC. Protein sequence: CAGTGQPNYGYTF. The V gene is TRBV2, the J gene TRBJ1-2; tentative D call: TRBD1 (6 bases). Germline V CDR1 and CDR2: SNHLY, FYNNEI. Trimming removed 11 bases from V and 0 bases from J, with 13 bases in between. The CDR3 contains 13 residues.

This chain uses TRBV4-1 with TRBJ2-1; the D gene is possibly TRBD1 (5 bases). This CDR3 has 20 amino acids. Germline CDR1 is MGHRA and CDR2 is YSYEKL. The V end lost 1 base, the J end lost 0 bases, and 22 bases lay between the germline ends. The CDR3 reads CASSQVPPGGDSSSYNEQFF. The CDR3 bases are TGCGCCAGCAGCCAAGTTCCTCCCGGCGGAGACAGTAGCTCCTACAATGAGCAGTTCTTC.

V usage is TRBV9 and J usage is TRBJ2-7, with 8 bases identical to TRBD1. J was trimmed by 3 bases and V by 4 bases; bases with no gene match: 12. In germline, CDR1 is SGDLS, CDR2 YYNGEE. The CDR3 sequence is 16 residues long. As DNA, the CDR3 is TGTGCCAGCAGCCCGAAGTTGACAGGGGTTATCTACGAGCAGTACTTC. Amino acid sequence: CASSPKLTGVIYEQYF.

The chain is built from TRBV9 and TRBJ1-3; weak D call: TRBD1 (6 bases). Germline V gives CDR1 SGDLS, CDR2 YYNGEE. V lost 2 bases, J lost 2 bases, and 11 bases lay in between. The CDR3 totals 15 residues. This chain's CDR3 is CASSVRDTAGNTIYF. CDR3 nucleotides: TGTGCCAGCAGCGTCCGGGACACCGCTGGAAACACCATATATTTT.

The gene calls are TRBV5-4 and TRBJ2-2, with no clear D. Germline V lookup: CDR1 SGHNT, CDR2 YYREEE (reference sequence). Between the trimmed V and J ends, which lost 0 bases and 7 bases, there was a span of 7 bases. This CDR3 has 13 amino acids. The CDR3 coding sequence is TGTGCCAGCAGCTTGGGGGTAAACGGGGAGCTGTTTTTT. Translating gives CASSLGVNGELFF.

The rearrangement links TRBV27 to TRBJ1-1; the match to TRBD1 covers 12 bases. Per germline, CDR1 MNHEY and CDR2 SMNVEV (reference sequence). The CDR3 runs to 16 residues. With V trimmed by 4 bases and J by 4 bases, 7 bases remained unmatched. CDR3 nucleotides: TGTGCCAGCAGTTCAAAGGGGACAGGGGGCACCACTGAAGCTTTCTTT. Translation gives CASSSKGTGGTTEAFF.

V gene TRBV5-1 combines with J gene TRBJ2-5, with TRBD2 identical over 11 bases. J lost 4 bases, V lost 0 bases, and 5 bases had no gene match. Germline V gene data show CDR1 as SGHRS and CDR2 as YFSETQ. The CDR3 is made up of 16 amino acids. The chain's CDR3 is CASSLALAGGVETQYF. CDR3 nucleotides: TGCGCCAGCAGCTTGGCTCTAGCGGGAGGCGTAGAGACCCAGTACTTC.

The chain combines TRBV9 with TRBJ2-2, with 12 bases aligning to TRBD1. The CDR3 runs 15 residues. The junction had 4 bases not matched to a gene; V was cut back by 4 bases and J by 6 bases. Germline V CDR1 and CDR2: SGDLS, YYNGEE. The CDR3 DNA reads as TGTGCCAGCAGCCCGGGACAGGGGGCGGCCGGGGAGCTGTTTTTT. This codes for CASSPGQGAAGELFF.

This sequence joins TRBV5-8 and TRBJ2-1; 9 bases match TRBD1. CDR1 is SGHTS and CDR2 is YDEGEE in the germline V gene. After removal of 4 bases from V and 7 bases from J, the junction contained 9 bases not matched to a gene. This CDR3 is 15 amino acids long. As DNA, the CDR3 is TGTGCCAGCAGCCCGGACAGGGGCAAATGGAATGAGCAGTTCTTC. It translates to CASSPDRGKWNEQFF.

This chain uses TRBV9 with TRBJ1-5; a possible D gene is TRBD1 (5 bases). The CDR3 has 16 amino acids. V lost 4 bases and J 0 bases, leaving 14 bases between the germline ends. CDR1 SGDLS and CDR2 YYNGEE come from the germline V gene. This CDR3 is CASSRGTGLSNQPQHF. Written as DNA, the CDR3 is TGTGCCAGCAGCCGGGGCACGGGGCTTAGCAATCAGCCCCAGCATTTT.

About this clone: The junction and the germline gene differ at one end; a read error may be behind it. This sequence joins TRBV19 and TRBJ1-1; a possible D gene is TRBD1 (5 bases). CDR3 size: 14 residues. CDR1 is LNHDA and CDR2 is SQIVND in the germline V gene (reference sequence). The CDR3 spells CACSMRSRAYEAFF. The CDR3 coding sequence is TGTGCCTGTAGTATGAGGTCCAGGGCATATGAAGCTTTCTTT.

The chain couples TRBV5-1 to TRBJ2-2; no firm D call. The CDR3 totals 13 residues. Trimming stripped 5 bases from V and 1 base from J, with 6 bases between. Germline values: CDR1 SGHRS, CDR2 YFSETQ. CDR3 amino acids: CASSFLNTGELFF. The CDR3 DNA reads TGCGCCAGCAGTTTTCTGAACACCGGGGAGCTGTTTTTT. Full variable domain (outside the CDR3, taken from reference TRBV5-1 and TRBJ2-2): KAGVTQTPRYLIKTRGQQVTLSCSPISGHRSVSWYQQTPGQGLQFLFEYFSETQRNKGNFPGRFSGRQFSNSRSEMNVSTLELGDSALYLCASSFLNTGELFFGEGSRLTVL.

The chain couples TRBV7-9 to TRBJ1-1; D unresolved. Germline lookup yields CDR1 SEHNR and CDR2 FQNEAQ (reference sequence). V was pared by 0 bases and J by 4 bases, with 3 bases between. The CDR3 is 12 amino acids. The CDR3 region has the DNA TGTGCCAGCAGCTTAGCGAGCACTGAAGCTTTCTTT. This codes for CASSLASTEAFF.